These T cell receptor beta chains were read from a single sample in a study of T cell responses to AZD1222 COVID-19 vaccine. Clones were sequenced by immunoSEQ multiplex PCR, and TCRdb holds only the in-frame ones, with some missing. This table has 250,000 to 300,000 clones, roughly 93% appearing once. The material was peripheral blood, obtained 28 days after the second AZD1222 dose. The receptors derive from an adult who received the AZD1222 COVID-19 vaccine. Both conserved end residues are part of each CDR3. Fields, in order: J gene, D gene, clone size, V gene, CDR3 protein, CDR3 DNA. The D gene is left open where the match is weak. Size is omitted from some rows. Given values are once, few, many or a class for expanded clones.

TRBJ2-2 TRBD1 - TRBV19 CASSLGQLKTGELFF TGTGCCAGTAGTTTGGGACAGCTGAAGACCGGGGAGCTGTTTTTT
TRBJ1-5 - - TRBV5-4 CASSPGGGRNQPQHF TGTGCCAGCAGCCCGGGTGGGGGCCGCAATCAGCCCCAGCATTTT
TRBJ2-5 TRBD1 - TRBV28 CASSLGQGVWETQYF TGTGCCAGCAGTTTGGGACAGGGGGTGTGGGAGACCCAGTACTTC
TRBJ2-1 TRBD2 - TRBV9 CASTAAGGPYNEQFF TGTGCCAGCACCGCCGCGGGAGGGCCCTACAATGAGCAGTTCTTC
TRBJ2-2 TRBD2 - TRBV28 CASSEAGDTGELFF TGTGCCAGCAGTGAGGCGGGAGACACCGGGGAGCTGTTTTTT
TRBJ2-3 - - TRBV20-1 CSASAGPSTDTQYF TGCAGTGCTAGTGCGGGGCCTAGCACAGATACGCAGTATTTT
TRBJ1-4 TRBD1 - TRBV3-1/TRBV3-2 CASRSPGTGNEKLFF TGTGCCAGCAGGTCCCCCGGGACAGGGAACGAAAAACTGTTTTTT
TRBJ1-2 - - TRBV3-1/TRBV3-2 CASSQKAVAGYTF TGTGCCAGCAGCCAAAAAGCGGTGGCCGGCTACACCTTC
TRBJ2-5 - - TRBV18 CASSPTPSSETQYF TGTGCCAGCTCACCAACCCCTAGCTCGGAGACCCAGTACTTC
TRBJ1-2 - - TRBV6-5 CASRKNRNYGYTF TGTGCCAGCAGGAAAAACAGGAACTATGGCTACACCTTC
TRBJ2-3 - - TRBV18 CASSPPSTDTQYF TGTGCCAGCTCACCACCCAGCACAGATACGCAGTATTTT
TRBJ1-1 - - TRBV2 CASNPPGQGTEAFF TGTGCCAGCAACCCCCCCGGCCAAGGGACTGAAGCTTTCTTT
TRBJ1-6 - - TRBV9 CASSVGQGTNSPLHF TGTGCCAGCAGCGTAGGGCAGGGGACAAATTCACCCCTCCACTTT
TRBJ1-1 TRBD1 once TRBV6-6 CASVGQGAVGTEAFF TGTGCCAGCGTGGGACAGGGGGCGGTAGGGACTGAAGCTTTCTTT
TRBJ2-7 - - TRBV5-1 CASRREVPYEQYF TGCGCCAGCAGGAGGGAGGTCCCCTACGAGCAGTACTTC
TRBJ1-6 - - TRBV28 CASSFPGGVYNSPLHF TGTGCCAGCAGTTTCCCCGGGGGGGTCTATAATTCACCCCTCCACTTT
TRBJ2-7 TRBD1 - TRBV5-1 CASSLGTGGHEQYF TGCGCCAGCAGCTTAGGGACAGGGGGCCACGAGCAGTACTTC
TRBJ1-1 TRBD1 - TRBV5-1 CASSLAGTGGFTEAFF TGCGCCAGCAGCTTGGCCGGGACAGGGGGATTTACTGAAGCTTTCTTT
TRBJ1-2 - - TRBV6-2/TRBV6-3 CASSSQGYGYTF TGTGCCAGCAGTTCCCAGGGCTATGGCTACACCTTC
TRBJ2-1 - once TRBV28 CASRETGNEQFF TGTGCCAGCAGAGAAACAGGGAATGAGCAGTTCTTC
TRBJ1-3 - - TRBV12-3/TRBV12-4 CASTYSSGNTIYF TGTGCCAGCACCTACAGCTCTGGAAACACCATATATTTT
TRBJ2-3 TRBD2 - TRBV20-1 CSASSGSSADTQYF TGCAGTGCTAGTAGCGGGAGTTCGGCAGATACGCAGTATTTT
TRBJ2-6 TRBD1 - TRBV28 CASSLFGTGPPLTF TGTGCCAGCAGTTTATTCGGGACAGGGCCCCCTTTGACTTTC
TRBJ1-5 - once TRBV12-3/TRBV12-4 CASSPSNQPQHF TGTGCCAGCAGTCCAAGCAATCAGCCCCAGCATTTT
TRBJ1-1 - - TRBV5-1 CASSLDGMRSPAEAFF TGCGCCAGCAGCTTGGACGGGATGCGCTCCCCAGCCGAAGCTTTCTTT
TRBJ1-2 - - TRBV10-3 CAISDVLSYGYTF TGTGCCATCAGTGATGTCCTCTCTTATGGCTACACCTTC
TRBJ2-2 - - TRBV5-1 CASSLLSSVVSGTGELFF TGCGCCAGCAGCTTGCTGTCTAGCGTAGTGTCGGGCACCGGGGAGCTGTTTTTT